Below are 24 T cell receptor beta chains sequenced from a single sample in a study of blood T cell repertoires in COVID-19. Produced via immunoSEQ multiplex PCR; TCRdb's table is partial and in-frame only. Of about 280,000 clones listed, around 83% are singletons. Sequencing was performed on PBMCs or T cells enriched from blood (not recorded which). Receptors were obtained from a man aged 40-49 years who had been exposed to COVID-19.

In this sample, this clone turned up many times. The chain joins TRBV3-1 (or the pseudogene TRBV3-2) to TRBJ2-7, with 7 bases fitting TRBD2. The length of the CDR3 is 15 residues. The junction had 5 bases not matched to a gene; V was cut back by 2 bases and J by 1 base. CDR1 is LGHDT, CDR2 YNNKEL, per germline (reference sequence). The CDR3 reads CASSQFSGPSYEQYF. CDR3 nucleotide sequence: TGTGCCAGCAGCCAATTTAGCGGGCCGTCCTACGAGCAGTACTTC.

The chain recombines TRBV10-1 with TRBJ2-3, with 9 bases identical to TRBD1. Trimming cost V 8 bases and J 5 bases; bases outside gene matches: 8. The V gene's germline CDR1 is WNHNN and CDR2 SYGVQD (reference sequence). This CDR3 is 14 amino acids long. Written as DNA, the CDR3 is TGCGCCAGCGGCCGGGACAGGGTCGAAGATACGCAGTATTTT. Its protein is CASGRDRVEDTQYF.

The chain combines TRBV6-5 with TRBJ2-2; no clear D gene. The CDR3 has 13 amino acids. CDR1 is MNHEY, CDR2 SVGAGI, per germline. V was shortened by 3 bases and J by 6 bases, with 8 bases between the two germline ends. The CDR3 loop reads CASSYSAPGELFF. CDR3 DNA: TGTGCCAGCAGTTATAGTGCCCCCGGGGAGCTGTTTTTT.

The CDR3 protein is CASSLQGHQPQHF. As DNA, the CDR3 is TGTGCCAGCAGCCTACAGGGGCATCAGCCCCAGCATTTT. The chain has TRBV7-2 and TRBJ1-5; 7 bases line up with TRBD1. The CDR3 covers 13 residues. Germline V gives CDR1 SGHTA, CDR2 FQGNSA. V dropped 5 bases and J dropped 5; count of bases not matched to a gene: 3.

The rearrangement links TRBV29-1 to TRBJ1-1; 8 bases are a match to TRBD1. Germline V gene data show CDR1 as SQVTM and CDR2 as ANQGSEA. CDR3 length: 11 residues. With 6 bases clipped from V and 4 bases from J, the junction kept 1 base outside the gene matches. Here the CDR3 reads CSVQGGTEAFF. The CDR3 DNA reads TGCAGCGTACAGGGGGGCACTGAAGCTTTCTTT.

The chain employs TRBV12-3 or TRBV12-4 and TRBJ1-5, with unresolved D. V gave up 6 bases and J gave up 4 bases, with 10 bases separating them. This CDR3 contains 13 residues. The CDR3 coding sequence is TGTGCCAGCAGAGTCCAGGATAATCAGCCCCAGCATTTT. It yields the protein CASRVQDNQPQHF.

This chain links TRBV30 with TRBJ1-2; TRBD1 matches at 7 bases. V was clipped by 2 bases and J by 3 bases; unmatched bases: 3. Looked up from germline, CDR1 is GTSNPN and CDR2 is SVGIG (reference sequence). CDR3 length: 13 amino acids. The CDR3 loop is CAWSRDSYYGYTF. For the CDR3, the DNA is TGTGCCTGGAGTAGGGACAGTTACTATGGCTACACCTTC.

The CDR3 DNA is TGTGCCAGCAGCTTAGGCTTTGTTTTGAAGTCGGGAGGAATAGATACGCAGTATTTT. Residues: CASSLGFVLKSGGIDTQYF. The V call is TRBV11-3, the J call TRBJ2-3, with 7 bases identical to TRBD2. The CDR3 length is 19 residues. With V trimmed by 1 base and J by 5 bases, 18 bases remained unmatched. Germline CDR1 and CDR2: SGHNT and YENEEA.

This chain joins TRBV27 and TRBJ2-7; a possible D gene is TRBD1 (5 bases). In germline, CDR1 is MNHEY, CDR2 SMNVEV (reference sequence). Trimming removed 3 bases at V and 6 bases at J, with 9 bases between. The CDR3 sequence is 12 residues long. The CDR3 coding sequence is TGTGCCAGCAGTTTGCCCACAGGCGAGCAGTACTTC. Protein product: CASSLPTGEQYF.

V is TRBV9 and J is TRBJ2-2; D is uncertain. CDR3 length: 12 residues. Looked up from germline, CDR1 is SGDLS and CDR2 is YYNGEE. V was cut by 3 bases and J by 6 bases, with 6 bases left in between. CDR3 in DNA: TGTGCCAGCAGCGGCGTGCCCGGGGAGCTGTTTTTT. This gives the protein CASSGVPGELFF. The full variable domain, its missing parts supplied by reference TRBV9 and TRBJ2-2, is DSGVTQTPKHLITATGQRVTLRCSPRSGDLSVYWYQQSLDQGLQFLIQYYNGEERAKGNILERFSAQQFPDLHSELNLSSLELGDSALYFCASSGVPGELFFGEGSRLTVL.

A single count supports this clone. The chain couples TRBV12-3 or TRBV12-4 to TRBJ2-5; D might be TRBD2 (6 bases). The CDR3 is 13 amino acids. Trimming removed 5 bases at V and 4 bases at J, with 11 bases between. This CDR3 reads CASSPNSGETQYF. Written as DNA, the CDR3 is TGTGCCAGCAGTCCTAATAGCGGAGAGACCCAGTACTTC.

Here the CDR3 DNA reads TGTGCCAGCAGTTCCAAGACTAGCGGGATCACAGATACGCAGTATTTT. Residues: CASSSKTSGITDTQYF. This chain connects TRBV6-5 to TRBJ2-3; 11 nucleotides line up with TRBD2. CDR1 and CDR2 from the germline V gene are MNHEY and SVGAGI. The CDR3 has 16 amino acids. Germline trimming cut 4 bases from V and 2 bases from J; bases unmatched to any gene: 5.

This chain uses TRBV19 with TRBJ2-5, with 12 nucleotides matching TRBD2. Germline values: CDR1 LNHDA, CDR2 SQIVND (reference sequence). CDR3 length equals 13 residues. V shed 9 bases and J 2 bases; nucleotides not matched to a gene: 1. The CDR3 region has the DNA TGTGCCAGCGGGACTAGCGGGCAAGAGACCCAGTACTTC. Its protein product is CASGTSGQETQYF. The entire variable domain, with the rest obtained from reference TRBV19 and TRBJ2-5, is as follows: DGGITQSPKYLFRKEGQNVTLSCEQNLNHDAMYWYRQDPGQGLRLIYYSQIVNDFQKGDIAEGYSVSREKKESFPLTVTSAQKNPTAFYLCASGTSGQETQYFGPGTRLLVL.

The chain couples TRBV7-3 to TRBJ1-2; 8 bases line up with TRBD1. CDR1 is SGHTA and CDR2 is FQGTGA in the germline V gene. This CDR3 has 14 residues. J gave up 6 bases and V 4 bases, and 7 bases lay outside the gene matches. The CDR3, as DNA: TGTGCCAGCAGCTCCACACAGGGGGGGAATGGCTACACCTTC. It is translated as CASSSTQGGNGYTF.

This chain connects TRBV11-3 to TRBJ2-7, with TRBD2 matching over 8 bases. The CDR3 consists of 15 residues. Looked up from germline, CDR1 is SGHNT and CDR2 is YENEEA. J gave up 2 bases and V 2 bases, and 5 bases lay outside the gene matches. The CDR3 DNA sequence: TGTGCCAGCAGCTTATTAGGGCGGGAGGCCTACGAGCAGTACTTC. Its protein product is CASSLLGREAYEQYF.

This chain links TRBV5-1 with TRBJ1-3, with TRBD1 matching over 7 bases. CDR3 length: 15 amino acids. With V trimmed by 6 bases and J by 8 bases, 14 bases remained unmatched. The germline V gene encodes CDR1 SGHRS and CDR2 YFSETQ. CDR3 in amino acids: CASTPGTDGSHTIYF. In DNA, the CDR3 is TGCGCCAGCACGCCCGGGACAGACGGCAGTCACACCATATATTTT.

V is TRBV6-4 and J is TRBJ2-3; the match to TRBD1 covers 9 bases. V lost 5 bases to trimming and J lost 1 base; unmatched junction nucleotides: 1. This CDR3 contains 14 residues. CDR1 is MRHNA, CDR2 SNTAGT, per germline. In DNA form, the CDR3 reads TGTGCCAGCAGTCGGACAGGGGGCACAGATACGCAGTATTTT. It is translated as CASSRTGGTDTQYF.

This sequence joins TRBV30 and TRBJ2-7; D perhaps matches TRBD1 (5 bases). Deletions cut 8 bases from V and 3 bases from J, with 11 bases between. CDR1 is GTSNPN and CDR2 is SVGIG in the germline V gene (reference sequence). This CDR3 has 11 residues. The CDR3 bases are TGTGCCGGACATAGAATCTACGAGCAGTACTTC. Its translation is CAGHRIYEQYF.

The J gene is TRBJ2-2, the V gene TRBV4-2, with D hard to call. Germline values: CDR1 LGHNA, CDR2 YNFKEQ. CDR3 size: 14 residues. The V gene lost 4 bases and the J gene lost 4 bases, with 10 bases spanning the gap. CDR3: CASSLSRRTGELFF. The CDR3 nucleotides read TGTGCCAGCAGCCTGAGCAGGCGCACCGGGGAGCTGTTTTTT.

The chain combines TRBV9 with TRBJ2-2, with D perhaps matching TRBD2 (6 bases). Trimming left V 3 bases short and J 5 bases short, with 11 bases between. CDR1 is SGDLS, CDR2 YYNGEE, per germline. The CDR3 is made up of 14 amino acids. The chain's CDR3 is CASSGRGLTGELFF. In DNA form, the CDR3 reads TGTGCCAGCAGCGGGAGGGGATTAACCGGGGAGCTGTTTTTT.

This chain links TRBV6-1 with TRBJ2-7; D unclear. The CDR3 has 14 residues. Germline V gene sequence: CDR1 MNHNS, CDR2 SASEGT. Trimming removed 1 base from V and 2 bases from J, with 9 bases in between. The CDR3 loop reads CASSEVVSTYEQYF. The CDR3 DNA reads as TGTGCCAGCAGTGAAGTTGTGAGTACCTACGAGCAGTACTTC.

The chain combines TRBV5-1 with TRBJ1-5, with TRBD1 matching over 7 bases. The germline V gene encodes CDR1 SGHRS and CDR2 YFSETQ. The CDR3 totals 14 residues. The trim removed 0 bases at V and 7 bases at J, leaving 4 bases unmatched. CDR3 nucleotide sequence: TGCGCCAGCAGCTTGGGGGACAGTTTCCAGCCCCAGCATTTT. Encoded protein: CASSLGDSFQPQHF.

The V call is TRBV7-9, the J call TRBJ2-7, with D perhaps matching TRBD1 (5 bases). The germline V gene encodes CDR1 SEHNR and CDR2 FQNEAQ (reference sequence). V was pared by 4 bases and J by 3 bases, with 16 bases between. The CDR3 extends over 15 amino acids. Written as DNA, the CDR3 is TGTGCCAGCAGCTGGGGCGACCCCGAGGTCTACGAGCAGTACTTC. Translating it yields CASSWGDPEVYEQYF.

The chain links TRBV30 to TRBJ1-4; D ambiguous. V lost 2 bases and J 6 bases, leaving 16 bases between the germline ends. This CDR3 spans 15 amino acids. In germline, CDR1 is GTSNPN, CDR2 SVGIG (reference sequence). The CDR3 region is CAWSSRPPRDEKLFF. CDR3 sequence (DNA): TGTGCCTGGAGTTCCCGTCCCCCTCGGGATGAAAAACTGTTTTTT.